This TCR beta chain was captured in a study of T cell repertoires in cytomegalovirus infection. Across the whole study: An indication of both CMV infection and matching HLA type came from public TCR beta signatures. Overall study results and limits: Using cumulative public TCR beta family frequency, the authors identified those who carried CMV together with the relevant HLA. HLA-C-restricted CMV-specific TCR beta clonotypes were dominant in the ex vivo response.

Comment on this clonotype: The antigen remains unidentified. The junction and the germline gene differ at one end; a read error may be behind it.

TCRdb ran MiXCR on the reads and lists one entry per CDR3 protein. The table has 500,000 or so distinct CDR3 sequences, 15% to 20% seen once; the top ten hold about 24%. Germline CDR1 and CDR2: MDHEN and SYDVKM. The CDR3 runs 11 residues. Sequenced material: CD8+ T cells from PBMCs. The chain carries TRBV28 and TRBJ2-7; D gene ambiguous. The origin of this receptor is a human donor in good health (CMV status not recorded). Some clones in this sample may be carry-over from other donors' samples. CDR3 amino acids: CTSSSTYEQYF. CDR3 bases: TGTACCAGCAGCTCCACTTACGAGCAGTACTTC.